Shown below are 23 T cell receptor beta chains from a single sample sequenced in a study of early T cells in non-severe SARS-CoV-2 infection. TCRdb re-analysed the 5' RACE reads in MiXCR, keeping a single row per CDR3 protein. Of 60,000 or so distinct CDR3 sequences listed, about an eighth are singletons. Material: whole blood. The source is an adult who was a healthcare worker with PCR-confirmed SARS-CoV-2 infection or an uninfected control (not recorded which).

A remark on this clonotype: One junction end disagrees with the germline gene, perhaps due to a read error. The rearrangement uses TRBV7-7 and TRBJ2-5, with D maybe TRBD1 (7 bases). CDR3 length: 15 amino acids. CDR1 and CDR2 from the germline V gene are SSHAT and FNYEAQ (reference sequence). The CDR3 here is CASSAGTALQETQYF. DNA of the CDR3: TGTGCTAGCAGCGCGGGGACAGCTCTTCAAGAGACCCAGTACTTC.

This clonotype was observed at least ten times. The chain combines TRBV7-9 with TRBJ1-1; maybe TRBD1 (5 bases). Looked up from germline, CDR1 is SEHNR and CDR2 is FQNEAQ (reference sequence). This CDR3 comprises 13 residues. Trimming pared 1 base from V and 7 bases from J, leaving 10 bases between. CDR3 protein: CASSLEDSLEAFF. The CDR3 DNA reads TGTGCCAGCAGCTTAGAAGACAGCCTTGAAGCTTTCTTT. Drawing the rest from reference TRBV7-9 and TRBJ1-1, the complete variable domain is DTGVSQNPRHKITKRGQNVTFRCDPISEHNRLYWYRQTLGQGPEFLTYFQNEAQLEKSRLLSDRFSAERPKGSFSTLEIQRTEQGDSAMYLCASSLEDSLEAFFGQGTRLTVV.

In this sample, this clonotype is medium-sized. This chain links TRBV29-1 with TRBJ2-7; 10 positions agree with TRBD1. The CDR3 sequence is 13 residues long. Germline loops: CDR1 SQVTM, CDR2 ANQGSEA. J was trimmed by 2 bases and V by 6 bases; bases with no gene match: 4. This chain's CDR3 is CSVGQGETYEQYF. Here the CDR3 DNA reads TGCAGCGTCGGACAGGGGGAAACCTACGAGCAGTACTTC.

This clonotype was observed a handful of times. This chain joins TRBV7-6 and TRBJ2-7; D is ambiguous. Looked up from germline, CDR1 is SGHVS and CDR2 is FNYEAQ. The length of the CDR3 is 13 residues. V shed 0 bases and J shed 6 bases, with 9 bases lying between them. The CDR3 is CASSLAQNGEQYF. The CDR3 bases are TGTGCCAGCAGCTTAGCTCAGAACGGCGAGCAGTACTTC.

The gene calls are TRBV5-4 and TRBJ2-2; 11 bases map to TRBD2. Germline V gives CDR1 SGHNT, CDR2 YYREEE (reference sequence). The ends lost 4 bases at V and 6 bases at J; junction bases unmatched: 8. The CDR3 loop spans 16 amino acids. The CDR3, as DNA: TGTGCCAGCAGCCCCTCGGGACTAGCGGTCCCCGGGGAGCTGTTTTTT. This sequence encodes CASSPSGLAVPGELFF. Supplemented by reference TRBV5-4 and TRBJ2-2, the full variable domain reads ETGVTQSPTHLIKTRGQQVTLRCSSQSGHNTVSWYQQALGQGPQFIFQYYREEENGRGNFPPRFSGLQFPNYSSELNVNALELDDSALYLCASSPSGLAVPGELFFGEGSRLTVL.

The V gene is TRBV12-3 or TRBV12-4, the J gene TRBJ2-7, with 15 bases identical to TRBD2. This CDR3 region has 15 residues. Unmatched junction bases numbered 8, after V lost 5 bases and J lost 9 bases. Written as DNA, the CDR3 is TGTGCCAGCAGTGACGGGACTAGCGGGAGGAGCTTGCAGTACTTC. This gives the protein CASSDGTSGRSLQYF.

In this sample, this clonotype turned up a few times. The chain recombines TRBV5-1 with TRBJ1-1; TRBD1 is a possible D gene (5 bases). The CDR3 has 16 residues. CDR1 is SGHRS, CDR2 YFSETQ, per germline. V was pared by 0 bases and J by 0 bases, with 12 bases between. The CDR3 DNA is TGCGCCAGCAGCTTGGCAGGGATGCGAATGAACACTGAAGCTTTCTTT. This translates into CASSLAGMRMNTEAFF.

The gene calls are TRBV2 and TRBJ2-7; D is undetermined. V lost 1 base, J lost 3 bases, and 7 bases lay in between. The CDR3 is 13 amino acids. CDR1 SNHLY and CDR2 FYNNEI come from the germline V gene. CDR3 amino acids: CASSEDRYYEQYF. The DNA of the CDR3 is TGTGCCAGCAGTGAAGATAGATACTACGAGCAGTACTTC.

By sample fraction, this clonotype is medium-sized (0.01 to 0.1%). The V and J genes are TRBV12-3 or TRBV12-4 and TRBJ1-5; no clear D. The CDR3 is made up of 13 amino acids. Trimming took off 3 bases at V and 3 bases at J, with 6 bases between the two ends. Here the CDR3 reads CASSLDPNQPQHF. CDR3 nucleotide sequence: TGTGCCAGCAGTTTGGATCCCAATCAGCCCCAGCATTTT.

This clonotype showed up many times. The chain has TRBV29-1 and TRBJ1-1; D is ambiguous. Germline CDR1 and CDR2: SQVTM and ANQGSEA. Trimming shortened V by 4 bases and J by 10 bases, and 13 bases separated the two germline ends. The CDR3 is 11 residues long. CDR3 nucleotides: TGCAGCGTTGGAGAGGGAAGTGGAGCTTTCTTT. Protein product: CSVGEGSGAFF.

Of note for this clonotype: Relative to the germline gene, one junction end is altered; a read error may explain this. The chain uses TRBV27 and TRBJ1-1, with D perhaps TRBD1 (6 bases). Germline lookup yields CDR1 MNHEY and CDR2 SMNVEV (reference sequence). The CDR3 extends over 15 amino acids. CDR3 coding DNA: TGTGCCAGCCGTTTTTGGAGGGGGGGGGACACTGAAGCTTTCTTT. It codes for CASRFWRGGDTEAFF.

This clonotype was seen more than once but under ten times. The chain has TRBV10-3 and TRBJ2-3, with D possibly TRBD1 on 6 matching bases. The germline V gene has CDR1 ENHRY and CDR2 SYGVKD. Trimming took 4 bases from V and 0 from J, leaving 23 bases between them. The CDR3 contains 19 residues. CDR3 amino acids: CAISAKTGQTPFSTDTQYF. The CDR3 DNA reads TGTGCCATCAGTGCAAAGACTGGACAGACTCCGTTTAGCACAGATACGCAGTATTTT.

This clonotype was detected many times. This sequence joins TRBV5-1 and TRBJ2-2; no reliable D call. V was pared by 0 bases and J by 5 bases, with 14 bases between. The CDR3 is made up of 16 amino acids. Germline values: CDR1 SGHRS, CDR2 YFSETQ. CDR3 amino acids: CASSLAIMRRTGELFF. CDR3 DNA sequence: TGCGCCAGCAGCTTGGCCATCATGCGGCGGACCGGGGAGCTGTTTTTT.

The CDR3 DNA follows: TGTGCCAGCAGCTTAGAAGCTAGCGGGAGGGCGGGCGAGCAGTTCTTC. Residues: CASSLEASGRAGEQFF. The chain recombines TRBV7-2 with TRBJ2-1; 12 nucleotides agree with TRBD2. The length of the CDR3 is 16 residues. Germline CDR1 is SGHTA and CDR2 is FQGNSA. Trimming at V came to 1 base and at J to 10 bases, leaving 8 bases not matched to a gene.

This clonotype came up many times. The genes are TRBV2 and TRBJ1-6; no reliable D call. Trimming cost V 7 bases and J 10 bases, with 8 bases left between them. This CDR3 is 11 amino acids long. CDR1 is SNHLY and CDR2 is FYNNEI in the germline V gene. CDR3 nucleotides: TGTGCCAGCACTGGAGTCTCACCCCTCCACTTT. Residues: CASTGVSPLHF.

This clonotype was detected many times. V is TRBV7-9 and J is TRBJ1-1, with TRBD1 matching 7 bases. The trim removed 5 bases at V and 8 bases at J, leaving 11 bases unmatched. Per germline, CDR1 SEHNR and CDR2 FQNEAQ (reference sequence). This CDR3 comprises 14 residues. The CDR3 spells CASSPTGTTGEAFF. The CDR3 coding sequence is TGTGCCAGCAGCCCCACGGGGACGACAGGGGAAGCTTTCTTT. The full variable domain, rest sourced from reference TRBV7-9 and TRBJ1-1, is DTGVSQNPRHKITKRGQNVTFRCDPISEHNRLYWYRQTLGQGPEFLTYFQNEAQLEKSRLLSDRFSAERPKGSFSTLEIQRTEQGDSAMYLCASSPTGTTGEAFFGQGTRLTVV.

The rearrangement uses TRBV9 and TRBJ1-2, with no clear D. Germline V gives CDR1 SGDLS, CDR2 YYNGEE. This CDR3 has 16 residues. The germline V and J ends were trimmed by 2 bases and 0 bases, with 14 bases remaining between them. The CDR3 here is CASSVPSGFTNYGYTF. CDR3 DNA: TGTGCCAGCAGCGTCCCCTCCGGTTTTACTAACTATGGCTACACCTTC.

V gene TRBV4-3 combines with J gene TRBJ2-5; D not certain. Trimming cost V 0 bases and J 3 bases, with 5 bases left between them. CDR1 is LGHNA, CDR2 YSLEER, per germline. The CDR3 is 13 amino acids. CDR3 sequence: CASSQDWKETQYF. CDR3 DNA: TGCGCCAGCAGCCAAGATTGGAAAGAGACCCAGTACTTC.

V usage is TRBV19 and J usage is TRBJ2-1; the D is unclear. Germline-derived CDR1 and CDR2 are LNHDA and SQIVND (reference sequence). The CDR3 is 16 residues long. With 3 bases removed from V and 0 bases from J, the gap between germline ends came to 12 bases. The chain's CDR3 is CASSMRGPSSYNEQFF. CDR3 sequence (DNA): TGTGCCAGTAGTATGCGCGGCCCGAGCTCCTACAATGAGCAGTTCTTC.

This clonotype was seen repeatedly, ten times or more. The CDR3 region is CSVEQVGHGYTF. The CDR3 bases are TGCAGCGTTGAGCAGGTCGGACATGGCTACACCTTC. The V call is TRBV29-1, the J call TRBJ1-2; D remains ambiguous. CDR1 is SQVTM and CDR2 is ANQGSEA in the germline V gene. The CDR3 extends over 12 amino acids. Trimming left V 3 bases short and J 6 bases short, with 11 bases between.

The CDR3 bases are TGTGCCAGCTCACCAGGACTGAACTACGAGCAGTACTTC. Translation gives CASSPGLNYEQYF. The J gene is TRBJ2-7, the V gene TRBV18; D might be TRBD2 (5 bases). V was clipped by 2 bases and J by 3 bases, with 8 bases between them. Germline V gene sequence: CDR1 KGHSH, CDR2 LQKENI. The CDR3 is 13 residues long. The whole variable domain, remainder taken from reference TRBV18 and TRBJ2-7, is NAGVMQNPRHLVRRRGQEARLRCSPMKGHSHVYWYRQLPEEGLKFMVYLQKENIIDESGMPKERFSAEFPKEGPSILRIQQVVRGDSAAYFCASSPGLNYEQYFGPGTRLTVT.

This clonotype was recorded at least ten times. The chain is built from TRBV19 and TRBJ1-2; D is unresolved. V was cut by 3 bases and J by 2 bases, with 7 bases left in between. CDR1 LNHDA and CDR2 SQIVND come from the germline V gene (reference sequence). CDR3 length: 13 residues. CDR3 sequence reads: CASSILQNYGYTF. The CDR3 nucleotides are TGTGCCAGTAGTATTCTACAGAACTATGGCTACACCTTC.

The chain uses TRBV28 and TRBJ2-7; D not resolved. In germline, CDR1 is MDHEN, CDR2 SYDVKM. With 7 bases removed from V and 3 bases from J, the gap between germline ends came to 22 bases. The CDR3 contains 16 residues. DNA for the CDR3: TGTGCCAGCATCCCCCAAGCACCCCCAACGGACTACGAGCAGTACTTC. Translated, it gives CASIPQAPPTDYEQYF.